This TCR beta chain emerged from a study of identical twins. This clonotype has just a few counts. Mismatch with germline at one junction end may stem from a read error. In TCRdb, the 5' RACE reads were re-called with MiXCR into one record per CDR3 protein. The sample yields about 530,000 distinct CDR3 sequences, under 25% seen once. Germline V gene data show CDR1 as SQVTM and CDR2 as ANQGSEA. The CDR3 sequence is 10 residues long. These data also formed part of another study, on yellow fever vaccine responses in identical twins.

Input material: CD4+ T cells sorted from blood. The chain carries TRBV29-1 and TRBJ1-1, with D unclear. The sequence was obtained from a woman younger than 35 in good health. Here the CDR3 DNA reads TGCAGCGTTGAGAACGCTGAAGCTTTCTTT. This sequence encodes CSVENAEAFF.